This note documents a single T cell receptor (beta chain) sequence. The antigen remains undetermined. These data belong to a study of cytomegalovirus exposure and HLA in healthy donors. This CDR3 has 13 amino acids. The germline V gene has CDR1 SNHLY and CDR2 FYNNEI. General study points: What a later analysis reportedly showed was that an Asian-associated ancestry cluster had fewer N-insertions than the roughly 670-donor mean. The authors confirmed in vitro that three CMV-associated chains were specific for CMV antigens.

Researchers ran the PCR with 60 Vbeta and 13 Jbeta primers. Repertoires were generated with immunoSEQ multiplex PCR, while TCRdb's copy carries only in-frame clones and drops some. The listing records some 200,000 clones. Source material: PBMCs. This receptor was taken from a man aged 25 to 40 in good health and CMV-seronegative. The gene calls are TRBV2 and TRBJ2-5; 7 positions agree with TRBD2. CDR3 nucleotides: TGTGCGACCGCGGCGGGAGCGGAAGAGACCCAGTACTTC. Translating it yields CATAAGAEETQYF. Filled out from reference TRBV2 and TRBJ2-5, the complete variable domain reads EPEVTQTPSHQVTQMGQEVILRCVPISNHLYFYWYRQILGQKVEFLVSFYNNEISEKSEIFDDQFSVERPDGSNFTLKIRSTKLEDSAMYFCATAAGAEETQYFGPGTRLLVL.